This T cell receptor (beta chain) was recovered during a study of spatial heterogeneity in lung cancer. The study, taken as a whole, reports: Tumor T-cell coverage was an estimated 7% or so for alpha and around 12% for beta chains. Tumor mutation counts were tracked by expanded intratumoral alpha and beta TCR counts.

This clonotype rates as medium-sized. Its matching antigen is unknown. CDR3 length: 15 amino acids. V lost 2 bases and J 1 base, leaving 10 bases between the germline ends. Germline V gene data show CDR1 as ENHRY and CDR2 as SYGVKD. This sample's time point: sample taken at primary tumor resection. Sequencing was performed on whole RNA extracted from tumor and nontumor lung tissue, or from frozen PBMC, and the material was left unsorted. TCRdb analysed the 5' RACE reads with MiXCR anew, one entry per CDR3 protein. Of approximately 2,200 distinct CDR3 sequences listed, 11% are singletons. The sequences come from lung tumor tissue, collected at surgery. The gene calls are TRBV10-3 and TRBJ2-3; tentative D call: TRBD2 (5 bases). This TCR was recovered from a female donor with early-stage non-small cell lung cancer. CDR3 protein: CAISEPRTRTDTQYF. CDR3 DNA: TGTGCCATCAGTGAGCCGCGGACTCGCACAGATACGCAGTATTTT.